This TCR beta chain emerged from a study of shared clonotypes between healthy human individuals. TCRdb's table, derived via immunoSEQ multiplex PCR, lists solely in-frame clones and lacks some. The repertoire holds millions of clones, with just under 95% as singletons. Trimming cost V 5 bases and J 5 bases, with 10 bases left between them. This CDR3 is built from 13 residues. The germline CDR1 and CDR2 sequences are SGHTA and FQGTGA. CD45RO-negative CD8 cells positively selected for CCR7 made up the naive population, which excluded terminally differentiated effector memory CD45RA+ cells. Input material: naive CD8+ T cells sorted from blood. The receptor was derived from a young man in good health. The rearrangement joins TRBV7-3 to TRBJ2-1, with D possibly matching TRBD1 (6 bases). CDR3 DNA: TGTGCCAGCAGCCCGGACAGAGACAATGAGCAGTTCTTC. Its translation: CASSPDRDNEQFF.